Listed below are T cell receptor beta chains from one sample, sequenced in a study of T cells after posttransplantation cyclophosphamide. Sequencing used immunoSEQ multiplex PCR; TCRdb keeps in-frame clones, though not all of them. The sample lists 20,000 to 25,000 clones; approximately 73% were seen once. The source material was memory CD4+ T cells sorted from PBMCs. Receptors were obtained from a woman aged 55-69 years in good health, CMV-negative, and a related stem cell transplant donor. Each CDR3 is given with its conserved first and last residue. Fields, in order: clone size, V gene, J gene, CDR3 length, D gene, CDR3 protein, CDR3 DNA. The D gene is left open where the match is weak. Size is stated for part of the rows, as once, few or many counts, or as a class when the clone is expanded.

NA	TRBV11-3	TRBJ1-3	13	NA	CASSFRRGSTIYF	TGTGCCAGCAGCTTTAGAAGGGGGAGCACCATATATTTT
NA	TRBV29-1	TRBJ2-1	11	NA	CSVEVVAGQFF	TGCAGCGTTGAAGTGGTAGCTGGGCAGTTCTTC
NA	TRBV2	TRBJ2-3	15	TRBD2	CASSDPGGLTDTQYF	TGTGCCAGCAGTGATCCGGGGGGGCTCACAGATACGCAGTATTTT
NA	TRBV7-9	TRBJ2-7	14	NA	CASSPTDRSYEQYF	TGTGCCAGCAGCCCGACAGATCGATCCTACGAGCAGTACTTC
once	TRBV7-2	TRBJ1-6	15	NA	CASSSEAANNSPLHF	TGTGCCAGCAGCTCAGAGGCGGCGAATAATTCACCCCTCCACTTT
once	TRBV9	TRBJ2-3	16	TRBD2	CASSALAGPGADTQYF	TGTGCCAGCAGCGCTTTAGCGGGACCCGGTGCTGATACGCAGTATTTT
NA	TRBV28	TRBJ1-4	15	TRBD1	CASSDIGTGDEKLFF	TGTGCCAGCAGTGACATCGGGACAGGGGATGAAAAACTGTTTTTT
NA	TRBV28	TRBJ2-5	14	TRBD1	CASSKQGADETQYF	TGTGCCAGCAGTAAACAGGGGGCGGACGAGACCCAGTACTTC
NA	TRBV27	TRBJ2-7	15	NA	CASSSVAGRSYEQYF	TGTGCCAGCAGTTCCGTTGCGGGAAGGTCGTACGAGCAGTACTTC
NA	TRBV18	TRBJ2-1	12	NA	CASSLLFNEQFF	TGTGCCAGCTCTCTCCTATTCAATGAGCAGTTCTTC
NA	TRBV18	TRBJ1-2	12	NA	CASSRGDGGYTF	TGTGCCAGCTCACGGGGAGACGGCGGCTACACCTTC
NA	TRBV10-2	TRBJ2-1	15	NA	CATQLKRRTYNEQFF	TGCGCCACTCAACTCAAAAGGCGGACATACAATGAGCAGTTCTTC
NA	TRBV11-3	TRBJ2-2	14	NA	CASKRSENTGELFF	TGTGCCAGCAAAAGGAGCGAGAACACCGGGGAGCTGTTTTTT
NA	TRBV18	TRBJ1-1	13	NA	CASSTRQDTEAFF	TGTGCCAGCTCAACAAGACAGGACACTGAAGCTTTCTTT
NA	TRBV12-5	TRBJ2-1	14	NA	CASGPSGGHNEQFF	TGTGCTAGTGGCCCAAGCGGAGGGCACAATGAGCAGTTCTTC
NA	TRBV7-3	TRBJ2-7	12	NA	CASSLTKGEQYF	TGTGCCAGCAGCTTAACGAAGGGGGAGCAGTACTTC
few	TRBV19	TRBJ1-1	13	NA	CASRRTVNTEAFF	TGTGCCAGTAGGCGGACAGTGAACACTGAAGCTTTCTTT
NA	TRBV5-6	TRBJ2-3	16	TRBD2	CASSLVGGGRSDTQYF	TGTGCCAGCAGCTTGGTAGGCGGGGGGCGGTCAGATACGCAGTATTTT
NA	TRBV7-8	TRBJ2-2	18	TRBD1	CASSSTTTGQGALGELFF	TGTGCCAGCAGCTCGACAACTACGGGACAGGGGGCCCTCGGGGAGCTGTTTTTT
NA	TRBV5-1	TRBJ1-6	12	NA	CASSLDTSPLHF	TGCGCCAGCAGCTTGGACACATCACCCCTCCACTTT
NA	TRBV6-1	TRBJ2-7	15	NA	CASSEVIQGSYEQYF	TGTGCCAGCAGTGAAGTGATCCAGGGCAGCTACGAGCAGTACTTC
NA	TRBV5-4	TRBJ2-5	14	TRBD1	CASSSPGGWETQYF	TGTGCCAGCAGCTCCCCAGGGGGCTGGGAGACCCAGTACTTC
NA	TRBV6-5	TRBJ1-1	15	NA	CASSYETAMNTEAFF	TGTGCCAGCAGTTACGAAACAGCTATGAACACTGAAGCTTTCTTT
few	TRBV6-5	TRBJ1-2	14	NA	CASTEQGKGYGYTF	TGTGCCAGCACCGAACAGGGTAAAGGCTATGGCTACACCTTC
once	TRBV2	TRBJ2-3	13	NA	CATRTDSTDTQYF	TGTGCCACCCGCACAGATAGCACAGATACGCAGTATTTT
few	TRBV9	TRBJ2-7	13	TRBD1	CASSPTGEGGQYF	TGTGCCAGCAGCCCAACAGGGGAAGGAGGGCAGTACTTC
NA	TRBV5-4	TRBJ2-3	14	TRBD2	CASSPPAGIHTQYF	TGTGCCAGCAGCCCCCCAGCGGGGATCCATACGCAGTATTTT
NA	TRBV20-1	TRBJ2-2	11	TRBD2	CSGRYTGELFF	TGCAGCGGGAGGTACACCGGGGAGCTGTTTTTT
NA	TRBV20-1	TRBJ2-1	11	NA	CSARVTTEQFF	TGCAGTGCTAGAGTAACTACTGAGCAGTTCTTC
NA	TRBV9	TRBJ2-7	15	TRBD2	CASSVNTAGGQEQYF	TGTGCCAGCAGCGTAAATACAGCGGGGGGTCAGGAGCAGTACTTC
NA	TRBV7-2	TRBJ2-7	11	NA	CASSSHYEQYF	TGTGCCAGCAGCTCCCACTACGAGCAGTACTTC
NA	TRBV15	TRBJ1-5	15	NA	CATSRDSGGNQPQHF	TGTGCCACCAGCAGAGATTCAGGGGGCAATCAGCCCCAGCATTTT
NA	TRBV11-2	TRBJ2-2	16	TRBD1	CASSLTTGKSGGELFF	TGTGCCAGCAGCTTAACGACAGGGAAGAGTGGCGGGGAGCTGTTTTTT
NA	TRBV28	TRBJ1-6	14	NA	CASSAVAGNSPLHF	TGTGCCAGCAGCGCAGTAGCTGGGAATTCACCCCTCCACTTT
once	TRBV28	TRBJ2-7	14	TRBD1	CASSLLDRGGEQYF	TGTGCCAGCAGTTTACTCGACAGGGGTGGGGAGCAGTACTTC